This entry describes one TCR beta chain. Its target is not known. Unmatched junction bases numbered 9, after V lost 4 bases and J lost 6 bases. This CDR3 contains 16 residues. Germline loops: CDR1 SQVTM, CDR2 ANQGSEA. This record comes from a study of cytomegalovirus exposure and HLA in healthy donors. At the level of the study: Approximately 180 million T cells yielded 117 million unique TCR beta sequences in earlier analysis. The study's findings and limits: The Asian-associated ancestry cluster reportedly had fewer N-insertions than the approximately 690-donor mean in a later analysis. Per a later analysis, 15,000 to 20,000 TCR beta sequences showed association with HLA alleles at 0.05 false discovery rate.

The PCR was carried out with 60 Vbeta primers and 13 Jbeta primers. The method was immunoSEQ multiplex PCR; TCRdb's version includes in-frame clones alone and lacks a portion of them. The table records some 120,000 clones, 81% of them present only once. The V and J genes are TRBV29-1 and TRBJ2-1, with 13 bases aligning to TRBD2. The TCR originated in a woman in her 30s in good health and CMV-seronegative. Sequencing was carried out using PBMCs. CDR3 sequence (DNA): TGCAGCGTTGGGCCCGCAACTAGCGGGAGGGCCAATGAGCAGTTCTTC. This encodes CSVGPATSGRANEQFF.